This paragraph reports one T cell receptor (beta chain). This clone was seen many times. Its antigen remains unidentified. The read terminates 3 residues before the CDR3 end, so the remaining end is supplied by the germline J gene. This record belongs to a study of T cell clonality in common variable immunodeficiency (dated by TCRdb to between 2014 and 2016). For sequencing input, CVID and control samples contributed equivalent amounts of genomic DNA. For every sample, a 60 bp segment covering the rearranged TCRbeta CDR3 region was amplified and then sequenced. The immunoSEQ assay, a bias-corrected multiplex PCR combined with high-throughput sequencing, was used to amplify TCRbeta. As for how the authors treated the data: Every unique nucleotide sequence was considered a clone and was annotated with V, D and J genes, copy number and frequency. Sequences were labeled productive if in frame, and non-productive if out of frame or containing stop codons. Clonality was calculated from Shannon's entropy as previously described. Mean CDR3 Kyte-Doolittle hydropathy was derived from the predicted amino acid sequences of productive clones. Using the R hclust function, scaled V gene usage was clustered hierarchically with Manhattan distance and complete linkage. Clone sharing by CDR3 amino acid sequence was assessed by resampling 12 repertoires per group over 100 rounds. Repertoires were searched for roughly 70 published EBV-specific and 200 to 300 published CMV-specific TCRbeta sequences. A couple of CVID samples yielding fewer than 10,000 sequences were excluded from analysis, leaving under 50 CVID repertoires. Held by TCRdb, this immuneACCESS table contains in-frame sequences only and omits some clones. Under half of the omission traces to an unresolved V gene where checked; the cause of the rest is unknown. That table is the source of V, J and clone size, and D and trimming were worked out from the DNA. The sample counts 52,000 or so clones, each observed more than once. 0.83% of the sample is held by the ten biggest clonotypes.

Predominantly Caucasian heritage was noted among both the CVID patients and the healthy controls. Heparinized peripheral whole blood samples of about 4.5 to 8.5 ml were obtained from each donor. Genomic DNA from adults with common variable immune deficiency (CVID) and from healthy adult controls was used to sequence TCRbeta CDR3 repertoires. A total of around 22 healthy adult volunteers (12 female and around 10 male; age range 23 to 66 years, mean age about 33) were included in the control group. To isolate peripheral blood mononuclear cells, diluted blood was subjected to density centrifugation over Hypaque 1077 or Ficoll-Paque. Genomic DNA was obtained from unsorted mononuclear cells through either Qiagen column purification or a centrifugation-based method. The research as a whole found: According to the authors, finding the cause of the higher clonality in CVID would require sequencing the repertoires of T cell subpopulations. Even though DNA input was the same, control samples had an average of around 82,000 unique sequences each, compared with approximately 30,000 in CVID samples. Differences among patients in the CVID cohort limited the correlations between repertoire features and clinical complications. Reportedly, TCRbeta sequences from CVID had fewer deletions and N-nucleotide insertions, and highly modified clones with 13 or more V deletions were absent from CVID. Increased TCRbeta clonality was found in CVID subjects compared with healthy controls (t-test p = 0.018), with the increase being most characteristic of about a third of subjects. CVID subjects shared fewer TCRbeta clones with each other than healthy controls did (p < 0.0001).

Here V drops 4 bases and J drops 10 bases, and the junction holds 9 bases not matched to any gene. Inclusive of the bounding cysteine and phenylalanine, the CDR3 is 15 residues long. Only the CDR3 bases that were read are kept: 36 of them, in frame from base 1. The CDR1 and CDR2 encoded by the germline V gene (reference sequence) are SGHNT and YYREEE. The origin of this receptor is a person aged 18 to 70 in good health. Sequencing was done on a sample of peripheral blood mononuclear cells. The sequence joins TRBV5-4 to TRBJ1-6, with 9 bases in between that match TRBD1. CDR3 bases read: TGTGCCAGCAGCATACCCGGGACAGGGCTGTCACCC. The resulting protein is CASSIPGTGLSP. The CDR3, in full, reads CASSIPGTGLSPLHF.